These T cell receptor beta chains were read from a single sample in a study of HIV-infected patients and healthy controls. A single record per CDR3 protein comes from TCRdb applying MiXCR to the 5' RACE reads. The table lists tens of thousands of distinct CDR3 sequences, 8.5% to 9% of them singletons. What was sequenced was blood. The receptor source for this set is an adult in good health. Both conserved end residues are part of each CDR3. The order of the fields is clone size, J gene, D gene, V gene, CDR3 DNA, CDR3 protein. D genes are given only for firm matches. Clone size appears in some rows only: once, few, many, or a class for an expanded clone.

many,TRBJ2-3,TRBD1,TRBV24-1,TGTGCCACCAGTGATCCCCAGGGGGCAGATACGCAGTATTTT,CATSDPQGADTQYF
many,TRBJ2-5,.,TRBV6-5,TGTGCCAGCAGTTCACTGGTGGCCCAAGAGACCCAGTACTTC,CASSSLVAQETQYF
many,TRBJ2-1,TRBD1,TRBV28,TGTGCCAGCAGCCCGGACAGGAGCAATGAGCAGTTCTTC,CASSPDRSNEQFF
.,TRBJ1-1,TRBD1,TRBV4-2,TGTGCCAGCAGCCAAGCGTCAGGGGGTTTGGCGAACACTGAAGCTTTCTTT,CASSQASGGLANTEAFF
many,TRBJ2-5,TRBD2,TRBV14,TGTGCCAGCAGCCGGAATTTAGCGGGGGGCCTCCGAGAGACCCAGTACTTC,CASSRNLAGGLRETQYF
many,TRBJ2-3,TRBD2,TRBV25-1,TGTGCCAGCAGTGATGCAGGGAGGGAGAGGACAGATACGCAGTATTTT,CASSDAGRERTDTQYF
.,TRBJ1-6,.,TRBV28,TGTGCCAGCCTGAGAAGTCGGGGGCGGCTTCGCAATAATTTACCCCTCCACTTT,CASLRSRGRLRNNLPLHF
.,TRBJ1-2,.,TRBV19,TGTGCCACCCAATTGACAGCTAACTATGGCTACACCTTC,CATQLTANYGYTF
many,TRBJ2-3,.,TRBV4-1,TGCGCCAGCAGCCAAGAGGGGGCTAGCGGACACACAGATACGCAGTATTTT,CASSQEGASGHTDTQYF
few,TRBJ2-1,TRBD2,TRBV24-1,TGTGCCACCAGTGACCCCGAGCGGGGGGGGTACAATGAGCAGTTCTTC,CATSDPERGGYNEQFF
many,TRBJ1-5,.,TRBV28,TGTGCCACCGCCACGGGTCCTAATCAGCCCCAGCATTTT,CATATGPNQPQHF
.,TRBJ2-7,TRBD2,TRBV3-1,TGTGCCAGCAGCCAAGATAGGCGAGGGAGGGGCTACGAGCAGTACTTC,CASSQDRRGRGYEQYF
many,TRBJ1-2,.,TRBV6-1,TGTGCCAGCACCCAAGCCGGGCTATACAGTAACTATGGCTACACCTTC,CASTQAGLYSNYGYTF
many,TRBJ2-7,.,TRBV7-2,TGTGCCAGCAGCTTAGACAGGTCCTACGAGCAGTACTTC,CASSLDRSYEQYF
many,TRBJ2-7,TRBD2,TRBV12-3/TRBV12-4,TGTGCCAGCAGTTGGGGGGGAAGCAACGAGCAGTACTTC,CASSWGGSNEQYF
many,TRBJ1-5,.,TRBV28,TGTGCCACCAGATGGGCTAGTAATCAGCCCCAGCATTTT,CATRWASNQPQHF
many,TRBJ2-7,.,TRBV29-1,TGCAGCGTTGAAGGAGTGGTGGGGGAGCAGTACTTC,CSVEGVVGEQYF
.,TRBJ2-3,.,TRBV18,TGTGCCAGCTCACCAATCAGGGCTGATACGCAGTATTTT,CASSPIRADTQYF
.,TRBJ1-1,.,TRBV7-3,TGTGCCAGCAGCGAAATGACAGGTTTGAACACTGAAGCTTTCTTT,CASSEMTGLNTEAFF
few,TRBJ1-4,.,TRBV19,TGTGCCAGTAGCCAGATGACAGGTCCTCAGGAAAAACTGTTTTTT,CASSQMTGPQEKLFF
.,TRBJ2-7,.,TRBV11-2,TGTGCCAGCAGCTTGGGGGGCCGGCAGGCCTACGAGCAGTACTTC,CASSLGGRQAYEQYF
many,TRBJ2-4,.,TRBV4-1,TGCGCCAGCAGCCAAGGACAGAACATTCAGTACTTC,CASSQGQNIQYF
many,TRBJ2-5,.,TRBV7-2,TGTGCCAGCAGCATACAGGGACAAGAGACCCAGTACTTC,CASSIQGQETQYF
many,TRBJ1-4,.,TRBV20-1,TGCAGTGCTAGAGATCTAAATACAACTAATGAAAAACTGTTTTTT,CSARDLNTTNEKLFF
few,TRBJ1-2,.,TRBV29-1,TGCAGCGTTCTTCCGGGACATCCGAACTATGGCTACACCTTC,CSVLPGHPNYGYTF
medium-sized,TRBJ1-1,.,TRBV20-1,TGCAGTGCTAGACCCCTGGAAAAAGCTGAAGCTTTCTTT,CSARPLEKAEAFF
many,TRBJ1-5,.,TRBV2,TGTGCCAGCAGTCTGGCCCCCCGGCCCCAGCATTTT,CASSLAPRPQHF
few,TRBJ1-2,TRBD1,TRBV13,TGTGCCAGCACCACCGGGACAGGGGGCTTCTATGGCTACACCTTC,CASTTGTGGFYGYTF
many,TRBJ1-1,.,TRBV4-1,TGCGCCAGCAGCCAACCTGGGAGGGTCACTGAAGCTTTCTTT,CASSQPGRVTEAFF
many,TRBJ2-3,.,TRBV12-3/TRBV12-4,TGTGCCAGCACTTTCAGTCATCGCACAGATACGCAGTATTTT,CASTFSHRTDTQYF